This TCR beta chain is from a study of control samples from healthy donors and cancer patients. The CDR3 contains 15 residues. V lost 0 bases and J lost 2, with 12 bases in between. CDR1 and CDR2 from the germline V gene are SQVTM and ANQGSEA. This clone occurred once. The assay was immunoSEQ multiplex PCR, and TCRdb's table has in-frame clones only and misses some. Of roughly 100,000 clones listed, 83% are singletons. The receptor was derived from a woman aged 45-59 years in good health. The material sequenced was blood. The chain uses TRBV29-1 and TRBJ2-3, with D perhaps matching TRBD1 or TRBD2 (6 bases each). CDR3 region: CSVEERRGLTDTQYF. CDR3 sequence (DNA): TGCAGCGTTGAAGAGCGCCGGGGGCTCACAGATACGCAGTATTTT.